One sample yielded the 21 T cell receptor beta chains listed below, sequenced in a study of cytomegalovirus exposure and HLA in healthy donors. The PCR employed 60 Vbeta primers together with 13 Jbeta primers. Clones were sequenced by immunoSEQ multiplex PCR, and TCRdb holds only the in-frame ones, with some missing. This table holds about 130,000 clones, around two thirds found once. Sequencing was performed on PBMCs. The receptor source for this set is a human donor in good health.

The rearrangement joins TRBV19 to TRBJ1-2; D unresolved. Germline-derived CDR1 and CDR2 are LNHDA and SQIVND (reference sequence). This CDR3 has 12 amino acids. V was shortened by 9 bases and J by 8 bases, with 16 bases between the two germline ends. In nucleotides, the CDR3 is TGTGCCAGCCGGGGAGCCCTGGGGGGCTACACCTTC. Translation: CASRGALGGYTF.

V gene TRBV29-1 combines with J gene TRBJ2-5; the D gene is possibly TRBD1 (6 bases). Germline values: CDR1 SQVTM, CDR2 ANQGSEA. This CDR3 has 13 amino acids. Trimming stripped 6 bases from V and 1 base from J, with 12 bases between. The CDR3, as DNA: TGCAGCGTCCACAGGGATGGCCAAGAGACCCAGTACTTC. This gives the protein CSVHRDGQETQYF.

The table lists this clone with a few counts. J is TRBJ2-3 and V is TRBV29-1, with 7 bases that match TRBD2. CDR1 and CDR2 (germline): SQVTM, ANQGSEA. After removal of 3 bases from V and 4 bases from J, the junction contained 10 bases not matched to a gene. There are 15 residues in the CDR3. CDR3 in DNA: TGCAGCGTTGATCGGGCGGGAGAGACGGCAGATACGCAGTATTTT. Amino acid sequence: CSVDRAGETADTQYF.

This clone showed up just a few times. The chain employs TRBV4-1 and TRBJ1-3; D perhaps matches TRBD1 (6 bases). Germline CDR1 is MGHRA and CDR2 is YSYEKL. V dropped 8 bases and J dropped 3 bases, with 14 bases sitting between them. This CDR3 comprises 14 residues. The CDR3 DNA sequence: TGCGCCAGCGGGGTGGGGACACTTGGAAACACCATATATTTT. Amino acid sequence: CASGVGTLGNTIYF.

This clone has more than one count but fewer than ten. The chain recombines TRBV19 with TRBJ1-1; D is perhaps TRBD1 (6 bases). V was cut by 8 bases and J by 0 bases, with 19 bases left in between. The CDR3 is made up of 16 amino acids. CDR1 and CDR2 from the germline V gene are LNHDA and SQIVND (reference sequence). CDR3 nucleotide sequence: TGTGCCAGTTTCAAGACAGGTGGAGTATTGAACACTGAAGCTTTCTTT. It codes for CASFKTGGVLNTEAFF.

V and J are TRBV5-1 and TRBJ1-2; maybe TRBD1 (5 bases). The CDR3 has 14 residues. V shed 4 bases and J shed 2 bases, with 12 bases lying between them. Germline V gene lookup returns CDR1 SGHRS and CDR2 YFSETQ. The DNA of the CDR3 is TGCGCCAGCAGCCGGGACGGGAGAAACTATGGCTACACCTTC. This gives the protein CASSRDGRNYGYTF.

There are a few counts of this clone. This rearrangement joins TRBV21-1 to TRBJ1-5; the D segment call TRBD1 is taken from the table without a DNA check. TRBV21-1 is classified as a pseudogene. The CDR3 has 15 amino acids. CDR3 nucleotides: TGTGCCAGCAGTATTAGACAGGGCGGCAATCAGCCCCAGCATTTT. Protein product: CASSIRQGGNQPQHF.

This clone was seen once. The gene calls are TRBV6-5 and TRBJ2-1, with TRBD2 identical over 14 bases. J was trimmed by 13 bases and V by 2 bases; bases with no gene match: 4. This CDR3 is 14 amino acids long. Germline values: CDR1 MNHEY, CDR2 SVGAGI. CDR3 sequence reads: CASSYGTSGSGQFF. CDR3 coding DNA: TGTGCCAGCAGTTACGGGACTAGCGGGAGTGGCCAGTTCTTC.

This clone has just one count. The germline gene is not matched at one end of the junction; a read error may be the cause. The same CDR3 arises from other DNA sequences in this sample as well. J is TRBJ2-5 and V is TRBV7-7, with D maybe TRBD2 (7 bases). Germline lookup yields CDR1 SSHAT and CDR2 FNYEAQ (reference sequence). The CDR3 is made up of 14 amino acids. Written as DNA, the CDR3 is TGTGCTAGCAGCTTGGGGGGGCCCCAAGAGACCCAGTACTTC. Translation: CASSLGGPQETQYF.

V gene TRBV5-1 combines with J gene TRBJ1-1, with D uncertain. Trimming took off 4 bases at V and 2 bases at J, with 6 bases between the two ends. The germline CDR1 and CDR2 sequences are SGHRS and YFSETQ. The CDR3 is made up of 12 amino acids. The CDR3 sequence is CASSQKNTEAFF. DNA for the CDR3: TGCGCCAGCAGCCAGAAAAACACTGAAGCTTTCTTT.

This clone was recorded a few times. Different DNA sequences within this sample yield the same CDR3. The chain joins TRBV29-1 to TRBJ1-3; D perhaps matches TRBD1 (6 bases). Trimming took off 6 bases at V and 4 bases at J, with 7 bases between the two ends. The CDR3 has 11 residues. Germline V gene data show CDR1 as SQVTM and CDR2 as ANQGSEA. CDR3 sequence reads: CSVGQGNTIYF. The CDR3 nucleotides read TGCAGCGTAGGACAGGGAAACACCATATATTTT.

This clone has only a few counts. The sample holds other DNA sequences that translate to the same CDR3. V usage is TRBV7-9 and J usage is TRBJ1-2, with TRBD1 identical over 10 bases. V trimming: 1 base; J trimming: 5 bases; junction bases outside the gene matches: 1. CDR1 is SEHNR, CDR2 FQNEAQ, per germline (reference sequence). The CDR3 consists of 14 residues. The CDR3 loop is CASSLEGQGYGYTF. The DNA of the CDR3 is TGTGCCAGCAGCTTAGAGGGACAGGGGTATGGCTACACCTTC.

This chain uses TRBV7-8 with TRBJ1-6; no definite D call. V was shortened by 7 bases and J by 9 bases, with 19 bases between the two germline ends. The CDR3 has 15 amino acids. CDR1 SGHVS and CDR2 FQNEAQ come from the germline V gene. The CDR3 region is CASTPLGGNASPLHF. The CDR3 region has the DNA TGTGCCAGCACCCCTCTTGGAGGAAATGCTTCACCCCTCCACTTT.

As regards this clone: An end of the junction does not agree with germline; a read error may underlie this. The chain has TRBV7-9 and TRBJ2-7; weak D call: TRBD1 (6 bases). The CDR3 has 16 amino acids. Germline V CDR1 and CDR2: SEHNR, FQNEAQ (reference sequence). The CDR3 DNA reads TGTTCCAGCAGCTCTGGCGGGTCAGGGGAGAACTACGAGCAGTACTTC. Translation: CSSSSGGSGENYEQYF.

The chain joins TRBV30 to TRBJ2-7; D unresolved. In germline, CDR1 is GTSNPN, CDR2 SVGIG (reference sequence). This CDR3 region has 15 residues. The V end lost 3 bases, the J end lost 0 bases, and 15 bases lay between the germline ends. This chain's CDR3 is CAWSVSSPSSYEQYF. For the CDR3, the DNA is TGTGCCTGGAGCGTTAGCTCGCCGAGCTCCTACGAGCAGTACTTC. The whole variable domain, remainder taken from reference TRBV30 and TRBJ2-7, is SQTIHQWPATLVQPVGSPLSLECTVEGTSNPNLYWYRQAAGRGLQLLFYSVGIGQISSEVPQNLSASRPQDRQFILSSKKLLLSDSGFYLCAWSVSSPSSYEQYFGPGTRLTVT.

This chain connects TRBV9 to TRBJ2-1, with D possibly being TRBD2 (6 bases). The V and J ends lost 3 bases and 4 bases respectively, with 11 bases between them. Germline values: CDR1 SGDLS, CDR2 YYNGEE. This CDR3 comprises 14 residues. CDR3 protein: CASSALAEYNEQFF. The CDR3, as DNA: TGTGCCAGCAGCGCCTTAGCGGAGTACAATGAGCAGTTCTTC.

The V and J genes are TRBV29-1 and TRBJ2-3; TRBD1 is a possible D gene (5 bases). V shed 5 bases and J shed 2 bases, with 11 bases lying between them. Germline V gene data show CDR1 as SQVTM and CDR2 as ANQGSEA. The CDR3 contains 13 residues. The CDR3 sequence: CSVWGSLTDTQYF. CDR3 coding DNA: TGCAGCGTTTGGGGCAGCCTCACAGATACGCAGTATTTT.

This clone has just a few counts. The CDR3 loop reads CASSLFRGGETQYF. CDR3 coding DNA: TGTGCCAGCAGTTTATTCAGGGGCGGGGAGACCCAGTACTTC. V usage is TRBV27 and J usage is TRBJ2-5; D might be TRBD1 (6 bases). The CDR3 runs to 14 residues. Trimming shortened V by 1 base and J by 5 bases, and 11 bases separated the two germline ends. CDR1 and CDR2 (germline): MNHEY, SMNVEV (reference sequence).

This chain links TRBV2 with TRBJ2-3, with D unresolved. Trimming pared 3 bases from V and 2 bases from J, leaving 3 bases between. The CDR3 has 12 amino acids. Looked up from germline, CDR1 is SNHLY and CDR2 is FYNNEI. The chain's CDR3 is CASSDNTDTQYF. In nucleotides, the CDR3 is TGTGCCAGCAGTGACAACACAGATACGCAGTATTTT.

The rearrangement uses TRBV9 and TRBJ1-6; D unresolved. CDR1 SGDLS and CDR2 YYNGEE come from the germline V gene. Trimming removed 4 bases from V and 7 bases from J, with 9 bases in between. This CDR3 has 13 residues. CDR3 protein: CASSPSGNSPLHF. CDR3 nucleotide sequence: TGTGCCAGCAGCCCCAGCGGGAATTCACCCCTCCACTTT.

This chain connects TRBV7-3 to TRBJ2-3, with D maybe TRBD2 (7 bases). The CDR3 covers 12 residues. The germline V gene encodes CDR1 SGHTA and CDR2 FQGTGA. The ends were cut back, 5 bases at V and 11 bases at J, with 14 bases in the middle. CDR3 nucleotide sequence: TGTGCCAGCAGCGGGGGGGGCACACGGCAGTATTTT. It translates to CASSGGGTRQYF.